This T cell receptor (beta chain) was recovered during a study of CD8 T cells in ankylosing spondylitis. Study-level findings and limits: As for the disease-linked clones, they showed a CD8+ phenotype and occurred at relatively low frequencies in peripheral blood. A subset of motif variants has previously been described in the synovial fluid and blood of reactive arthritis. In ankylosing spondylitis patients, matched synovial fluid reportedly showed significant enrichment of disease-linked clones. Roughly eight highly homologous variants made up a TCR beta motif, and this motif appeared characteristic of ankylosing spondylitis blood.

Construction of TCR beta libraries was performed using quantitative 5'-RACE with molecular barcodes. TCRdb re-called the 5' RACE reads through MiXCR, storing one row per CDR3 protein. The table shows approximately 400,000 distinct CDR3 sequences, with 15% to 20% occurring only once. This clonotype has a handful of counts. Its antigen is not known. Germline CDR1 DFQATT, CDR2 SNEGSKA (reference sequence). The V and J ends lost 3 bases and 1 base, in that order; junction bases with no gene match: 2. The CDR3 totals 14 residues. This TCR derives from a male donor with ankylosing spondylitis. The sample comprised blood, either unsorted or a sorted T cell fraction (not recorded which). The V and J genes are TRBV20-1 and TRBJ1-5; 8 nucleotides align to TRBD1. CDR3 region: CSASRQGSNQPQHF. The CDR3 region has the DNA TGCAGTGCTAGTCGACAGGGGAGCAATCAGCCCCAGCATTTT.